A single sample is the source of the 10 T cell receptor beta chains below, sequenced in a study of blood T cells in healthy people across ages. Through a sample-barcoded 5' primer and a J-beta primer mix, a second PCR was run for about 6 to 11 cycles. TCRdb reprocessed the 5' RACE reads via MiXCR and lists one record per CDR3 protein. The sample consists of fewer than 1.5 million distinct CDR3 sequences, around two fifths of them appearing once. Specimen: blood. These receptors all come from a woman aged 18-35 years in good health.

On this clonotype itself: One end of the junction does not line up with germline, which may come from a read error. The CDR3: CSATSETYNGQFF. The CDR3 bases are TGCAGTGCCACTAGCGAAACATACAATGGGCAGTTCTTC. This rearrangement joins TRBV20-1 to TRBJ2-1; TRBD2 agrees at 7 bases. This CDR3 has 13 amino acids. CDR1 is DFQATT and CDR2 is SNEGSKA in the germline V gene (reference sequence).

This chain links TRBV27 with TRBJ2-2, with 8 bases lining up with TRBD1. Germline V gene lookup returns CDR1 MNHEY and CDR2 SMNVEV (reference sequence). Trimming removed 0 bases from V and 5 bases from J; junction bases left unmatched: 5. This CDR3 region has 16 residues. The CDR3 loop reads CASSLSPGGLTGELFF. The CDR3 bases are TGTGCCAGCAGTTTATCTCCAGGGGGCTTGACCGGGGAGCTGTTTTTT.

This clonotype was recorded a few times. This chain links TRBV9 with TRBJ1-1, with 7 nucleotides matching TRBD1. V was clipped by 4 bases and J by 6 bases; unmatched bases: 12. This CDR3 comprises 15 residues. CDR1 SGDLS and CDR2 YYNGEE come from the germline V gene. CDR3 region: CASSPMARDSPEAFF. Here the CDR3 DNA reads TGTGCCAGCAGCCCTATGGCCCGGGACAGCCCTGAAGCTTTCTTT.

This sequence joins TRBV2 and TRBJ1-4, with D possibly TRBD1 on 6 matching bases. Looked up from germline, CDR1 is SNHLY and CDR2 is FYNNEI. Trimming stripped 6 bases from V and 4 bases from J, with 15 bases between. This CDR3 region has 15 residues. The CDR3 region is CASSVATGRNEKLFF. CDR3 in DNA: TGTGCCAGCAGCGTCGCGACAGGCCGTAATGAAAAACTGTTTTTT.

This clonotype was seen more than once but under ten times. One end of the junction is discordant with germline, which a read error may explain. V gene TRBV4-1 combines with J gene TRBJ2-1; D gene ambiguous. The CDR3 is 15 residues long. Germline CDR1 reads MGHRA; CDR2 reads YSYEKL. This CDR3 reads CASSQEGASDNEQFF. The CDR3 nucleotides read TGCGCCAGCAGCCAAGAAGGTGCCTCCGACAATGAGCAGTTCTTC.

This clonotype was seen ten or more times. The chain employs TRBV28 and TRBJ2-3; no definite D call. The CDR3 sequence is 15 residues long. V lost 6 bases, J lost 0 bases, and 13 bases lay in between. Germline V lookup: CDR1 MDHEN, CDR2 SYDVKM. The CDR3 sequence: CASSLTGPSTDTQYF. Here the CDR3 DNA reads TGTGCCAGCAGCCTGACTGGACCAAGCACAGATACGCAGTATTTT. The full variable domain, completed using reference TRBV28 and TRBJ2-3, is DVKVTQSSRYLVKRTGEKVFLECVQDMDHENMFWYRQDPGLGLRLIYFSYDVKMKEKGDIPEGYSVSREKKERFSLILESASTNQTSMYLCASSLTGPSTDTQYFGPGTRLTVL.

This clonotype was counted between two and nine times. The CDR3 protein is CASKGVKYQETQYF. In DNA, the CDR3 is TGCGCCAGCAAGGGGGTCAAGTACCAAGAGACCCAGTACTTC. V gene TRBV5-1 combines with J gene TRBJ2-5; tentative D call: TRBD1 (6 bases). The V end was cut by 6 bases, the J end by 0 bases, with 12 bases between. The CDR3 is 14 residues long. Germline V CDR1 and CDR2: SGHRS, YFSETQ.

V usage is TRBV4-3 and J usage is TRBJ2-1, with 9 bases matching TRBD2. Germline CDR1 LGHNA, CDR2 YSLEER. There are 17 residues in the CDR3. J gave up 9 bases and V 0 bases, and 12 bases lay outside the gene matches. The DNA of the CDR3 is TGCGCCAGCAGCCAAGATAGCGGGAGCGGGACTCGGAGTGAGCAGTTCTTC. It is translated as CASSQDSGSGTRSEQFF.

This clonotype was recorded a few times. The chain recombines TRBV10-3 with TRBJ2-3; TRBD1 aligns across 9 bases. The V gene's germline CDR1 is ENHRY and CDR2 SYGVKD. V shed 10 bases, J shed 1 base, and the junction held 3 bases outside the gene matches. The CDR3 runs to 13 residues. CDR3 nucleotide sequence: TGTGCCACCGGACAGGGGCGCACAGATACGCAGTATTTT. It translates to CATGQGRTDTQYF.

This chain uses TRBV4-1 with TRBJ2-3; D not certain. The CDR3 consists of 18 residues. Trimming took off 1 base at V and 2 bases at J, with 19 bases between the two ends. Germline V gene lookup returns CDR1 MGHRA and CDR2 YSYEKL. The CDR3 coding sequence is TGCGCCAGCAGCCAAGTATCAGTGGGTGCCCAGACCACAGATACGCAGTATTTT. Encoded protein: CASSQVSVGAQTTDTQYF.